This TCR beta chain was obtained from a study of T cells in Graves' hyperthyroidism and ophthalmopathy. Points from the study as a whole: Among clonotypes expanded in thyroid above 0.001, most were also found in blood. The model forecast ophthalmopathy, anticipating it by a median about 6.5 months before onset.

This clonotype was seen many times. The target antigen is unknown. CDR3 size: 14 residues. Trimming took 3 bases from V and 4 from J, leaving 10 bases between them. Germline lookup yields CDR1 MDHEN and CDR2 SYDVKM. Graves' hyperthyroidism qualified as stable when ophthalmopathy did not progress within 18 months. What was amplified from RNA transcripts were TCR beta CDR3 regions. Carried out on the TCR CDR3, a first-round RT-PCR used the HTBI primer set. TCRdb processed the multiplex PCR reads anew with MiXCR; each CDR3 protein has one entry. The repertoire holds some 210,000 distinct CDR3 sequences, with more than 15% as singletons.

The material sequenced was blood. This clonotype originated in a man in his forties or fifties with Graves' hyperthyroidism. The chain has TRBV28 and TRBJ2-1; D unclear. This CDR3 reads CASSLWQEYNEQFF. For the CDR3, the DNA is TGTGCCAGCAGTTTGTGGCAGGAGTACAATGAGCAGTTCTTC.